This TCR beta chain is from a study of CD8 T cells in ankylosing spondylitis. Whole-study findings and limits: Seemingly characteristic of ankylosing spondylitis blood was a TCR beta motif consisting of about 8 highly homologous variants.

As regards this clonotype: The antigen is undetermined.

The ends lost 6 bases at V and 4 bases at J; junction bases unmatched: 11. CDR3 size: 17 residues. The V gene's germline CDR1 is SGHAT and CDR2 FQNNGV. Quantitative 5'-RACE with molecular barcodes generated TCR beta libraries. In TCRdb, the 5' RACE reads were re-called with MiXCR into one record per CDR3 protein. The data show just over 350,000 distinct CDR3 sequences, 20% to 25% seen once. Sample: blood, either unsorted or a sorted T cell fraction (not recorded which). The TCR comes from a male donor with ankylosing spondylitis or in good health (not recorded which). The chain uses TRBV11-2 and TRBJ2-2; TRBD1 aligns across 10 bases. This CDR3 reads CASRHYGTGDGTGELFF. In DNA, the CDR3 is TGTGCCAGCAGACACTATGGGACAGGGGATGGCACCGGGGAGCTGTTTTTT.